These T cell receptor beta chains were read from a single sample in a study of T cell repertoires in cytomegalovirus infection. MiXCR was run by TCRdb on the reads, yielding one entry per CDR3 protein. The sample yields around 740,000 distinct CDR3 sequences, less than 40% seen once. Specimen: PBMCs. These receptors originate from a human donor in good health (CMV status not recorded). Some clones in this sample may be carry-over from other donors' samples. CDR3s include the opening cysteine and the closing phenylalanine or tryptophan. A D gene is named only where the DNA matches it firmly. Only part of the rows carry a size: once, few, many, or a class if the clone is expanded.

J,V,D,size,DNA,CDR3
TRBJ2-3,TRBV28,TRBD1,NA,TGTGCCAGCAGTCCCGAATTAGGGGGCTCCAACACAGATACGCAGTATTTT,CASSPELGGSNTDTQYF
TRBJ1-1,TRBV7-2,TRBD1,many,TGTGCCAGCAGCTTGGGACAGGGGGCAGTTGCAGCTTTCTTT,CASSLGQGAVAAFF
TRBJ1-1,TRBV12-3/TRBV12-4,NA,few,TGTGCCAGCACCGGACTGAGGAACACTGAAGCTTTCTTT,CASTGLRNTEAFF
TRBJ2-5,TRBV5-1,TRBD1,NA,TGCGCCAGCAGCGAAAAAGACAGGGGACTTATCGGCCAGTACTTC,CASSEKDRGLIGQYF
TRBJ1-4,TRBV7-2,NA,many,TGTGCCAGCAGCTTAGTGGGGGGGCCGTCTAATGAAAAACTGTTTTTT,CASSLVGGPSNEKLFF
TRBJ1-5,TRBV27,TRBD1,NA,TGTGCCAGCAGTCCAATCACCCAGCCAGGGGGCCGCGTTCAGCCCCAGCATTTT,CASSPITQPGGRVQPQHF
TRBJ1-6,TRBV19,TRBD1,few,TGTGCCAGTAGGGCCCTGGACAGGGTCAATAATTCACCCCTCCACTTT,CASRALDRVNNSPLHF
TRBJ2-1,TRBV7-2,TRBD2,few,TGTGCCAGCAGCCGGACTAGCGGGAGACCGGGGGAGCAGTTCTTC,CASSRTSGRPGEQFF
TRBJ2-6,TRBV19,NA,NA,TGTGCCAGTAGTATTTGGGGGTCCTGGGGGTCGGGGGCCAACGTCCTGACTTTC,CASSIWGSWGSGANVLTF
TRBJ2-7,TRBV11-1,NA,NA,TGTGCCAGCAGCCTGAACAGGGTAAAGTCCTACGAGCAGTACTTC,CASSLNRVKSYEQYF
TRBJ2-5,TRBV7-2,TRBD1,many,TGTGCCAGCAGCTCCTCACCGGGACAGCAAGAGACCCAGTACTTC,CASSSSPGQQETQYF
TRBJ2-5,TRBV5-1,NA,NA,TGCGCCAGCAGCTTGGGGGCCGACAGGCAAGAGACCCAGTACTTC,CASSLGADRQETQYF
TRBJ2-1,TRBV7-2,NA,few,TGTGCCAGCAGCTCCCATGGGTACAATGAGCAGTTCTTC,CASSSHGYNEQFF
TRBJ1-3,TRBV6-2/TRBV6-3,NA,NA,TGTGCCAGCGGAAGCTCTGGAAACACCATATATTTT,CASGSSGNTIYF
TRBJ1-4,TRBV28,NA,NA,TGTGCCAGCAGTCTTTCACAGGGCAGGAGGGATGAAAAACTGTTTTTT,CASSLSQGRRDEKLFF
TRBJ2-7,TRBV7-2,NA,many,TGTGCCAGCAGCCACCTTACCGAGCAGTACTTC,CASSHLTEQYF
TRBJ2-7,TRBV19,NA,NA,TGTGCCAGTAGTATGGAGCCAGGCAACTACGAGCAGTACTTC,CASSMEPGNYEQYF
TRBJ1-1,TRBV29-1,NA,NA,TGCAGCGTTGACGGCCCAGGGGTAGGAACTGAAGCTTTCTTT,CSVDGPGVGTEAFF
TRBJ2-7,TRBV28,NA,few,TGTGCCAGCAGTTTACCAGGGACCTACTCTCTCCACGAGCAGTACTTC,CASSLPGTYSLHEQYF
TRBJ2-7,TRBV24-1,NA,few,TGTGCCACCAGTGATTCTAGGTCGGGTGAGCAGTACTTC,CATSDSRSGEQYF
TRBJ2-1,TRBV28,NA,many,TGTGCCAGCAGGAACAATGAGCAGTTCTTC,CASRNNEQFF
TRBJ2-2,TRBV12-3/TRBV12-4,TRBD1,NA,TGTGCCAGCAGTTTTGGGACAGGGGGCCCCAGGGTCACCGGGGAGCTGTTTTTT,CASSFGTGGPRVTGELFF
TRBJ2-3,TRBV28,NA,NA,TGTGCCAGCAGTCCCCGACGGGCATTATATACGCAGTATTTT,CASSPRRALYTQYF
TRBJ1-5,TRBV19,TRBD1,few,TGTGCCAGTAGCCACAGGGGGAGTCAGCCCCAGCATTTT,CASSHRGSQPQHF
TRBJ2-1,TRBV29-1,NA,NA,TGCAGCGGCATCTACAATGAGCAGTTCTTC,CSGIYNEQFF
TRBJ2-7,TRBV6-1,NA,many,TGTGCCAGCAGTAAGGACAGAGCCTACGAGCAGTACTTC,CASSKDRAYEQYF
TRBJ1-1,TRBV12-3/TRBV12-4,TRBD1,few,TGTGCCAGCAGTTTAACGGACAGGGTGGGGACTGAAGCTTTCTTT,CASSLTDRVGTEAFF
TRBJ2-7,TRBV5-1,NA,NA,TGCGCCAGCAGCTTGGAGGGCCGGGCGCAGTACTTC,CASSLEGRAQYF
TRBJ1-6,TRBV12-3/TRBV12-4,TRBD1,NA,TGTGCCAGCAGTTTTATGGGACAGGTTTCCTATAATTCACCCCTCCACTTT,CASSFMGQVSYNSPLHF
TRBJ1-5,TRBV6-5,NA,many,TGTGCCAGCAGTTACTCAGGGATGAGGGGCCAGCCCCAGCATTTT,CASSYSGMRGQPQHF
TRBJ1-2,TRBV27,NA,NA,TGTGCCAGCAGTTTAACGCAGGGTCAAGGCTACACCTTC,CASSLTQGQGYTF
TRBJ1-2,TRBV12-3/TRBV12-4,TRBD1,NA,TGTGCCAGCAGACCTACAGGGGGCCACTATGGCTACACCTTC,CASRPTGGHYGYTF
TRBJ2-5,TRBV6-6,NA,few,TGTGCCAGCAGTTACGAGCTAGGGGAGACCCAGTACTTC,CASSYELGETQYF
TRBJ2-7,TRBV7-8,TRBD1,few,TGTGCCAGCAGCTTAGAGCCAGGGGGAGCGTACGAGCAGTACTTC,CASSLEPGGAYEQYF
TRBJ2-5,TRBV29-1,NA,NA,TGCAGCTTCAAACACGGTTCGGTACGAGAGACCCAGTACTTC,CSFKHGSVRETQYF
TRBJ2-5,TRBV28,NA,NA,TGTGCCAGCAGTTTAGGAGGTAGGGCCCAAGAGACCCAGTACTTC,CASSLGGRAQETQYF
TRBJ2-2,TRBV19,TRBD2,few,TGTGCCAGTAGTCCCCCCCTAGCGGGGGGCCGCACCGGGGAGCTGTTTTTT,CASSPPLAGGRTGELFF
TRBJ2-3,TRBV12-3/TRBV12-4,NA,few,TGTGCCAGCAGATGGGGGCCGGATACGCAGTATTTT,CASRWGPDTQYF
TRBJ2-7,TRBV4-2,NA,NA,TGTGCCAGCAGCCAAGAACCATCCTACGAGCAGTACTTC,CASSQEPSYEQYF
TRBJ1-3,TRBV7-2,NA,many,TGTGCCAGCAGTTTTGGGGGGGTCGGAAACACCATATATTTT,CASSFGGVGNTIYF
TRBJ1-1,TRBV12-3/TRBV12-4,NA,NA,TGTGCCAGCAGTTTGCCGACAACTACTGCTTTCTTT,CASSLPTTTAFF
TRBJ1-1,TRBV6-8,NA,NA,TGTGCCAGCAGTTACTACTGGGTAGGGGCTGAAGCTTTCTTT,CASSYYWVGAEAFF
TRBJ1-1,TRBV11-2,NA,many,TGTGCCAGCAGCTTGGAGGGGGTCACTGAAGCTTTCTTT,CASSLEGVTEAFF
TRBJ1-1,TRBV6-5,TRBD1,few,TGTGCCAGCAGTTACTCGGGAAGAAGGGGGCAGGGGAACACTGAAGCTTTCTTT,CASSYSGRRGQGNTEAFF
TRBJ2-2,TRBV7-7,NA,few,TGTGCTAGCAGCTTGGGTGCCGAGACGACCGGGGAGCTGTTTTTT,CASSLGAETTGELFF
TRBJ1-1,TRBV11-2,NA,many,TGTGCCAGCAGCTCCACAGGAACTGAAGCTTTCTTT,CASSSTGTEAFF
TRBJ2-7,TRBV12-3/TRBV12-4,TRBD1,few,TGTGCCAGCAGTCAGCGACAGGGTGGCGAGCAGTACTTC,CASSQRQGGEQYF
TRBJ1-2,TRBV12-3/TRBV12-4,NA,NA,TGTGCCAGCAGTTTACCGGCCAGAGCTAACTATGGCTACACCTTC,CASSLPARANYGYTF
TRBJ2-1,TRBV7-2,TRBD1,few,TGTGCCAGCACCTCAAGGGGGCGACAGCAGTTCTTC,CASTSRGRQQFF
TRBJ2-3,TRBV7-8,TRBD1,many,TGTGCCAGCAGCTTAGGTTGGGACAGCAGCACAGATACGCAGTATTTT,CASSLGWDSSTDTQYF
TRBJ1-2,TRBV6-5,TRBD1,few,TGTGCCAGCAGGCCACAGGGGAATAACTATGGCTACACCTTC,CASRPQGNNYGYTF